Presented here are 24 T cell receptor beta chains from one specimen sequenced in a study of cytomegalovirus exposure and HLA in healthy donors. PCR used 60 Vbeta primers and 13 Jbeta primers. Clones were read by immunoSEQ multiplex PCR, and TCRdb kept only the in-frame ones, dropping some. In the table there are 170,000 or so clones, around four fifths of which are singletons. Input material: PBMCs. The receptor set was obtained from a man aged 45-65 years in good health and CMV-seronegative.

A single count supports this clone. The rearrangement uses TRBV19 and TRBJ1-2, with 8 bases aligning to TRBD1. CDR1 is LNHDA and CDR2 is SQIVND in the germline V gene (reference sequence). J gave up 5 bases and V 5 bases, and 13 bases lay outside the gene matches. The CDR3 is 16 residues long. The CDR3 reads CASSPRTGSVEYGYTF. DNA for the CDR3: TGTGCCAGTAGTCCCCGGACAGGGTCGGTGGAATATGGCTACACCTTC.

The chain couples TRBV28 to TRBJ2-5; TRBD1 agrees at 12 bases. Unmatched junction bases numbered 9, after V lost 6 bases and J lost 4 bases. The CDR3 loop spans 16 amino acids. Germline values: CDR1 MDHEN, CDR2 SYDVKM. Here the CDR3 DNA reads TGTGCCAGCAGGATGACCGGGACAGGGGGCGGAGAGACCCAGTACTTC. It codes for CASRMTGTGGGETQYF.

The chain has TRBV19 and TRBJ1-1, with D possibly matching TRBD1 (5 bases). Trimming stripped 6 bases from V and 4 bases from J, with 15 bases between. This CDR3 region has 14 residues. Germline V gene lookup returns CDR1 LNHDA and CDR2 SQIVND (reference sequence). The CDR3 sequence: CASRTGGDSTEAFF. As DNA, the CDR3 is TGTGCCAGTAGGACCGGGGGTGACAGCACTGAAGCTTTCTTT.

This clone was counted a few times. The chain recombines TRBV28 with TRBJ2-4; 7 nucleotides match TRBD2. The CDR3 covers 13 residues. Germline V gives CDR1 MDHEN, CDR2 SYDVKM. V trimming: 3 bases; J trimming: 9 bases; junction bases outside the gene matches: 5. CDR3 sequence: CASSLAGVGIQYF. CDR3 sequence (DNA): TGTGCCAGCAGTTTGGCGGGAGTTGGCATTCAGTACTTC.

The J gene is TRBJ2-3, the V gene TRBV7-2; TRBD1 might be the D (6 bases). Germline V gene sequence: CDR1 SGHTA, CDR2 FQGNSA. The germline V and J ends were trimmed by 5 bases and 1 base, with 13 bases remaining between them. The CDR3 covers 15 residues. CDR3 bases: TGTGCCAGCAGCAATGACAGGCGACGCACAGATACGCAGTATTTT. This gives the protein CASSNDRRRTDTQYF.

This chain connects TRBV9 to TRBJ2-1, with D perhaps matching TRBD2 (5 bases). This CDR3 spans 15 amino acids. V lost 0 bases and J lost 6, with 13 bases in between. Germline assignment: CDR1 SGDLS and CDR2 YYNGEE. The CDR3 sequence is CASSVGVVEGNEQFF. CDR3 sequence (DNA): TGTGCCAGCAGCGTAGGGGTTGTAGAGGGCAATGAGCAGTTCTTC. Full variable domain (outside the CDR3, taken from reference TRBV9 and TRBJ2-1): DSGVTQTPKHLITATGQRVTLRCSPRSGDLSVYWYQQSLDQGLQFLIQYYNGEERAKGNILERFSAQQFPDLHSELNLSSLELGDSALYFCASSVGVVEGNEQFFGPGTRLTVL.

This rearrangement joins TRBV7-2 to TRBJ2-3; TRBD2 matches at 8 bases. Germline V gives CDR1 SGHTA, CDR2 FQGNSA. The CDR3 is 18 amino acids. The V and J ends lost 2 bases and 1 base, in that order; junction bases with no gene match: 11. The CDR3 DNA is TGTGCCAGCAGCTTATGGGGCGGGGGTAGCGGGGGCACAGATACGCAGTATTTT. Translation gives CASSLWGGGSGGTDTQYF.

The rearrangement links TRBV5-4 to TRBJ1-5; D is unresolved. V was trimmed by 2 bases and J by 7 bases, leaving 7 bases between them. The CDR3 length is 12 residues. Germline assignment: CDR1 SGHNT and CDR2 YYREEE (reference sequence). CDR3 sequence (DNA): TGTGCCAGCAGCTTCCGAGGGCAGCCCCAGCATTTT. Translated: CASSFRGQPQHF.

The chain joins TRBV19 to TRBJ1-1, with TRBD1 matching 7 bases. The CDR3 spans 13 residues. Germline V lookup: CDR1 LNHDA, CDR2 SQIVND (reference sequence). The J segment lost 4 bases and the V segment lost 4 bases, leaving 3 bases of the junction unmatched. The CDR3 sequence is CASSTGQSTEAFF. The CDR3 DNA reads as TGTGCCAGTAGTACGGGACAGAGCACTGAAGCTTTCTTT.

The rearrangement joins TRBV7-2 to TRBJ2-5, with TRBD2 identical over 16 bases. Germline lookup yields CDR1 SGHTA and CDR2 FQGNSA. J gave up 0 bases and V 5 bases, and 3 bases lay outside the gene matches. This CDR3 is built from 17 residues. In nucleotides, the CDR3 is TGTGCCAGCAGCACGGGACTAGCGGGGGGGTACCAAGAGACCCAGTACTTC. Translating gives CASSTGLAGGYQETQYF.

This clone was recorded once. V gene TRBV7-3 combines with J gene TRBJ2-2, with 7 bases lining up with TRBD1. Germline CDR1 and CDR2: SGHTA and FQGTGA. With 6 bases clipped from V and 0 bases from J, the junction kept 7 bases outside the gene matches. This CDR3 has 16 residues. CDR3 sequence: CASSQTGTANTGELFF. DNA for the CDR3: TGTGCCAGCAGTCAAACCGGGACAGCGAACACCGGGGAGCTGTTTTTT.

This clone was recorded once. This chain uses TRBV7-6 with TRBJ2-7; maybe TRBD1 (6 bases). Trimming pared 3 bases from V and 4 bases from J, leaving 13 bases between. CDR3 length: 14 residues. CDR1 is SGHVS, CDR2 FNYEAQ, per germline. CDR3 in amino acids: CASSFDRSKYEQYF. CDR3 coding DNA: TGTGCCAGCAGCTTCGACAGGAGTAAATACGAGCAGTACTTC.

The V call is TRBV12-5, the J call TRBJ2-5; 10 bases fit TRBD1. With V trimmed by 1 base and J by 2 bases, 10 bases remained unmatched. This CDR3 has 18 amino acids. The germline V gene has CDR1 LGHNT and CDR2 FRNRAP. The CDR3 spells CASGLGRLTGGLQETQYF. For the CDR3, the DNA is TGTGCTAGTGGTTTGGGACGGTTGACAGGGGGCTTACAAGAGACCCAGTACTTC.

The chain has TRBV7-2 and TRBJ2-1; tentative D call: TRBD1 (5 bases). This CDR3 contains 16 residues. The V gene lost 4 bases and the J gene lost 5 bases, with 18 bases spanning the gap. Germline V gene data show CDR1 as SGHTA and CDR2 as FQGNSA. CDR3 residues: CASSSQGRGVNNEQFF. CDR3 DNA sequence: TGTGCCAGCAGCTCCCAGGGTAGAGGTGTAAACAATGAGCAGTTCTTC.

In this sample, this clone turned up a few times. The gene calls are TRBV12-5 and TRBJ1-1, with 7 positions matching TRBD1. Trimming at V came to 4 bases and at J to 3 bases, leaving 8 bases not matched to a gene. The CDR3 runs to 15 residues. Germline CDR1 LGHNT, CDR2 FRNRAP. CDR3 sequence reads: CASGSTDRDYTEAFF. The CDR3 region has the DNA TGTGCTAGTGGTTCCACAGACAGGGACTACACTGAAGCTTTCTTT.

The rearrangement joins TRBV18 to TRBJ2-5; no reliable D call. Germline assignment: CDR1 KGHSH and CDR2 LQKENI. V was cut by 3 bases and J by 11 bases, with 19 bases left in between. The CDR3 extends over 14 amino acids. CDR3 DNA: TGTGCCAGCTCACCCTTAGACTTAACCCTGGAGCAGTACTTC. Amino acids: CASSPLDLTLEQYF.

The genes are TRBV7-9 and TRBJ1-2; 8 bases are a match to TRBD1. V was pared by 3 bases and J by 8 bases, with 8 bases of the junction left unmatched. CDR1 SEHNR and CDR2 FQNEAQ come from the germline V gene (reference sequence). This CDR3 contains 14 residues. In nucleotides, the CDR3 is TGTGCCAGCAGCTTGCCGGGACAGGCAAGCGGCTACACCTTC. It yields the protein CASSLPGQASGYTF.

V gene TRBV5-5 combines with J gene TRBJ1-1; the match to TRBD1 covers 7 bases. Germline values: CDR1 SGHKS, CDR2 YYEKEE (reference sequence). The CDR3 length is 13 residues. The trim removed 3 bases at V and 4 bases at J, leaving 3 bases unmatched. CDR3 region: CASSWQGGTEAFF. CDR3 coding DNA: TGTGCCAGCAGCTGGCAGGGGGGCACTGAAGCTTTCTTT.

The chain links TRBV7-9 to TRBJ1-4; 11 nucleotides match TRBD1. The J segment lost 2 bases and the V segment lost 5 bases, leaving 4 bases of the junction unmatched. From germline, CDR1 is SEHNR and CDR2 FQNEAQ (reference sequence). This CDR3 spans 16 amino acids. The CDR3 protein is CASSEGQGGTNEKLFF. CDR3 bases: TGTGCCAGCAGCGAGGGACAGGGGGGTACTAATGAAAAACTGTTTTTT.

The chain recombines TRBV4-3 with TRBJ2-3, with 7 bases lining up with TRBD2. Germline trimming cut 0 bases from V and 6 bases from J; bases unmatched to any gene: 9. CDR1 and CDR2 from the germline V gene are LGHNA and YSLEER. The CDR3 has 16 residues. The DNA of the CDR3 is TGCGCCAGCAGCCAAGATTCCGCCGGGAGGTACGATACGCAGTATTTT. Its translation: CASSQDSAGRYDTQYF.

This chain joins TRBV4-1 and TRBJ1-3; no clear D gene. The ends were cut back, 4 bases at V and 1 base at J, with 8 bases in the middle. The CDR3 runs 14 residues. Germline V CDR1 and CDR2: MGHRA, YSYEKL. The CDR3 DNA reads TGCGCCAGCAGCCGAGGAGTTTCTGGAAACACCATATATTTT. Translation gives CASSRGVSGNTIYF.

The table lists this clone with a few counts. J is TRBJ2-2 and V is TRBV2; D uncertain. V dropped 3 bases and J dropped 5 bases, with 10 bases sitting between them. The germline CDR1 and CDR2 sequences are SNHLY and FYNNEI. The CDR3 extends over 14 amino acids. In DNA, the CDR3 is TGTGCCAGCAGTGACCGCAGTTATACCGGGGAGCTGTTTTTT. It specifies CASSDRSYTGELFF.

The chain recombines TRBV18 with TRBJ2-2; tentative D call: TRBD1 (5 bases). With 2 bases removed from V and 0 bases from J, the gap between germline ends came to 13 bases. CDR1 is KGHSH, CDR2 LQKENI, per germline. CDR3 length: 17 amino acids. CDR3 sequence (DNA): TGTGCCAGCTCACCATACGACAAGGGGCCGAACACCGGGGAGCTGTTTTTT. Its protein product is CASSPYDKGPNTGELFF.

V usage is TRBV25-1 and J usage is TRBJ1-5, with 12 bases lining up with TRBD1. The trim removed 3 bases at V and 11 bases at J, leaving 8 bases unmatched. This CDR3 spans 15 amino acids. Germline V gene lookup returns CDR1 MGHDK and CDR2 SYGVNS. The CDR3 sequence is CASSEGTGGVGTQHF. The CDR3 DNA reads as TGTGCCAGCAGTGAGGGGACAGGGGGCGTGGGGACCCAGCATTTT.